Here is one T cell receptor beta chain with its context. The entry originates in a study of blood T cell repertoires in COVID-19. Study as a whole: The study drew acute and convalescent COVID-19 samples from the United States, Italy and Spain.

The germline CDR1 and CDR2 sequences are SGHRS and YFSETQ. Trimming stripped 2 bases from V and 3 bases from J, with 9 bases between. CDR3 length: 14 amino acids. The data were produced by immunoSEQ multiplex PCR, yet TCRdb's version contains in-frame clones alone and is incomplete. In the table there are about 110,000 clones, 80% to 95% of which are singletons. This clonotype was obtained from a young woman with acute or convalescent COVID-19. This sequence joins TRBV5-1 and TRBJ1-5, with D possibly being TRBD1 (5 bases). The sequencing input was peripheral blood. DNA for the CDR3: TGCGCCAGCAGCTTCGACAGCAACAATCAGCCCCAGCATTTT. Encoded protein: CASSFDSNNQPQHF.